The 27 T cell receptor beta chains below all came from one sample that was sequenced in a study of blood T cell repertoires in COVID-19. TCRdb's copy holds only in-frame clones and misses some; the assay was immunoSEQ multiplex PCR. The sample carries around 270,000 clones, 84% recorded once. Sequencing input: peripheral blood. These receptors were collected from a man in his sixties with acute or convalescent COVID-19.

The V call is TRBV10-3, the J call TRBJ1-1; 8 bases fit TRBD1. V lost 6 bases and J lost 1; bases outside the gene matches: 7. The CDR3 sequence is 15 residues long. Germline V gene data show CDR1 as ENHRY and CDR2 as SYGVKD. CDR3 bases: TGTGCCATCAGAGAGAGACAGGGGCCGAACACTGAAGCTTTCTTT. Residues: CAIRERQGPNTEAFF.

The CDR3 nucleotides read TGTGCCAGCAGCCACGGGACAGGCCGAGGTGAGCAGTTCTTC. Amino acid sequence: CASSHGTGRGEQFF. The chain links TRBV7-2 to TRBJ2-1; 8 positions match TRBD1. J gave up 9 bases and V 5 bases, and 9 bases lay outside the gene matches. Germline-derived CDR1 and CDR2 are SGHTA and FQGNSA. The CDR3 covers 14 residues.

This clone was seen just once. This rearrangement joins TRBV28 to TRBJ2-2, with a possible D match to TRBD1 (6 bases). This CDR3 contains 16 residues. V shed 1 base and J shed 1 base, with 10 bases lying between them. Germline V lookup: CDR1 MDHEN, CDR2 SYDVKM. This chain's CDR3 is CASSLSAQGNTGELFF. CDR3 coding DNA: TGTGCCAGCAGTTTATCGGCACAGGGGAACACCGGGGAGCTGTTTTTT.

The chain carries TRBV5-1 and TRBJ2-5; unclear D gene. This CDR3 region has 13 residues. Germline V gene sequence: CDR1 SGHRS, CDR2 YFSETQ. Trimming took off 1 base at V and 4 bases at J, with 8 bases between the two ends. CDR3 sequence (DNA): TGCGCCAGCAGCTTGAGCACGGGAGAGACCCAGTACTTC. Translating gives CASSLSTGETQYF.

In this sample, this clone turned up once. The J gene is TRBJ2-1, the V gene TRBV20-1; 7 bases are shared with TRBD1. The V and J ends lost 3 bases and 5 bases, in that order; junction bases with no gene match: 7. Germline loops: CDR1 DFQATT, CDR2 SNEGSKA (reference sequence). CDR3 size: 14 residues. The CDR3 DNA reads TGCAGTGCTAGTACAGGGGCGCCCCACAATGAGCAGTTCTTC. It codes for CSASTGAPHNEQFF.

The V call is TRBV10-3, the J call TRBJ2-1, with 8 positions matching TRBD2. CDR3 size: 16 residues. Germline V gives CDR1 ENHRY, CDR2 SYGVKD. Unmatched junction bases numbered 7, after V lost 0 bases and J lost 6 bases. This CDR3 is CAISESGLAGSNEQFF. CDR3 sequence (DNA): TGTGCCATCAGTGAGTCGGGGCTAGCGGGTTCCAATGAGCAGTTCTTC.

The chain combines TRBV27 with TRBJ2-7; TRBD1 agrees at 7 bases. CDR1 is MNHEY and CDR2 is SMNVEV in the germline V gene (reference sequence). J gave up 0 bases and V 2 bases, and 4 bases lay outside the gene matches. The CDR3 loop spans 15 amino acids. The CDR3 DNA reads TGTGCCAGCAGTTTAACGACAGGGAGCTCCTACGAGCAGTACTTC. Translating it yields CASSLTTGSSYEQYF.

This chain links TRBV7-2 with TRBJ1-5; tentatively, D is TRBD1 (6 bases). CDR1 and CDR2 from the germline V gene are SGHTA and FQGNSA. The CDR3 totals 15 residues. Trimming removed 5 bases from V and 2 bases from J, with 13 bases in between. This CDR3 reads CASSPQGRGNQPQHF. DNA for the CDR3: TGTGCCAGCAGCCCACAGGGTCGGGGCAATCAGCCCCAGCATTTT.

The chain combines TRBV9 with TRBJ1-1, with 7 positions matching TRBD1. J was trimmed by 10 bases and V by 3 bases; bases with no gene match: 15. The CDR3 spans 15 residues. The V gene's germline CDR1 is SGDLS and CDR2 YYNGEE. The CDR3 protein is CASSDGQATGMRAFF. The CDR3 DNA follows: TGTGCCAGCAGCGACGGGCAGGCGACAGGGATGAGAGCTTTCTTT.

The chain recombines TRBV7-2 with TRBJ2-7; 7 nucleotides line up with TRBD2. Per the germline V gene, CDR1 is SGHTA and CDR2 is FQGNSA. After removal of 1 base from V and 0 bases from J, the junction contained 3 bases not matched to a gene. The CDR3 is made up of 15 amino acids. The CDR3 nucleotides are TGTGCCAGCAGCTTAGTGCCTAGCGGCTCCTACGAGCAGTACTTC. It is translated as CASSLVPSGSYEQYF.

The rearrangement joins TRBV10-3 to TRBJ2-2; 10 bases line up with TRBD1. The CDR3 length is 16 residues. Trimming at V came to 6 bases and at J to 1 base, leaving 5 bases not matched to a gene. Germline-derived CDR1 and CDR2 are ENHRY and SYGVKD. The CDR3 bases are TGTGCCATCAGGGACAGGGGGTCAGAGAACACCGGGGAGCTGTTTTTT. Translating gives CAIRDRGSENTGELFF.

J is TRBJ1-2 and V is TRBV6-1; D ambiguous. CDR1 is MNHNS and CDR2 is SASEGT in the germline V gene. V was clipped by 2 bases and J by 8 bases, with 21 bases between them. The CDR3 is made up of 16 amino acids. In nucleotides, the CDR3 is TGTGCCAGCAGTGAACCGGAGGGCTTTAAGGGATTAGGCTACACCTTC. Its translation is CASSEPEGFKGLGYTF.

This chain uses TRBV5-6 with TRBJ1-2; a weak D match, TRBD1 (5 bases). Germline lookup yields CDR1 SGHDT and CDR2 YYEEEE. The CDR3 consists of 18 residues. V was clipped by 4 bases and J by 6 bases, with 28 bases between them. CDR3 coding DNA: TGTGCCAGCAGCGCTGCGGGGCCCCTTTATTGGGATATGGATGGCTACACCTTC. It encodes CASSAAGPLYWDMDGYTF.

The genes are TRBV3-1 (or the pseudogene TRBV3-2) and TRBJ2-7, with D perhaps TRBD2 (7 bases). This CDR3 spans 15 amino acids. From germline, CDR1 is LGHDT and CDR2 YNNKEL (reference sequence). V lost 4 bases, J lost 6 bases, and 19 bases lay in between. In nucleotides, the CDR3 is TGTGCCAGCAGCCGCAAGTTCCGGGGGGCAGGCGAGCAGTACTTC. Encoded protein: CASSRKFRGAGEQYF.

The chain employs TRBV15 and TRBJ1-1, with 9 bases that match TRBD1. Germline V gene data show CDR1 as LNHNV and CDR2 as YYDKDF (reference sequence). The CDR3 is 15 residues long. Losses at the gene ends were 6 bases for V and 4 bases for J; bases not matched to a gene: 9. The CDR3 sequence is CATRRPVTGGTEAFF. The CDR3 bases are TGTGCCACCAGAAGGCCGGTGACAGGGGGCACTGAAGCTTTCTTT.

The V gene is TRBV10-3, the J gene TRBJ2-3; 8 bases match TRBD2. In germline, CDR1 is ENHRY, CDR2 SYGVKD. V lost 3 bases and J lost 0; bases outside the gene matches: 11. CDR3 length equals 18 residues. The CDR3 sequence is CAISDQASSGFSTDTQYF. CDR3 nucleotide sequence: TGTGCCATCAGTGATCAGGCGTCTAGCGGGTTTAGCACAGATACGCAGTATTTT.

This chain's CDR3 is CASSAPNTGELFF. The CDR3 DNA follows: TGTGCCAGCAGCGCGCCGAACACCGGGGAGCTGTTTTTT. V usage is TRBV7-3 and J usage is TRBJ2-2; no reliable D call. V was clipped by 5 bases and J by 0 bases, with 4 bases between them. CDR1 SGHTA and CDR2 FQGTGA come from the germline V gene. The CDR3 loop spans 13 amino acids.

The CDR3 region is CASSGGQPDAIPYEQYF. In DNA, the CDR3 is TGCGCCAGCAGCGGAGGGCAACCGGACGCAATACCGTACGAGCAGTACTTC. The chain is built from TRBV10-1 and TRBJ2-7, with a tentative D call TRBD2 (6 bases). Germline V gene data show CDR1 as WNHNN and CDR2 as SYGVQD (reference sequence). There are 17 residues in the CDR3. V dropped 6 bases and J dropped 4 bases, with 25 bases sitting between them.

The chain has TRBV6-1 and TRBJ1-5; 12 bases map to TRBD1. Per germline, CDR1 MNHNS and CDR2 SASEGT. V shed 4 bases, J shed 6 bases, and the junction held 7 bases outside the gene matches. This CDR3 is built from 16 residues. In nucleotides, the CDR3 is TGTGCCAGCAGTGTACGGGACAGGGGGCCTTCTCAGCCCCAGCATTTT. Translation: CASSVRDRGPSQPQHF.

The chain employs TRBV4-3 and TRBJ2-5; 9 bases are shared with TRBD2. The V gene's germline CDR1 is LGHNA and CDR2 YSLEER. This CDR3 spans 16 amino acids. V dropped 1 base and J dropped 5; count of bases not matched to a gene: 8. The CDR3 region has the DNA TGCGCCAGCAGCCAAGTTGCGGGAGGGCCTTGGGAGACCCAGTACTTC. Protein product: CASSQVAGGPWETQYF.

CDR3 nucleotides: TGTGCCAGCAGCTTCGTTGGACTAGCGACCCCCGGGGAGCTGTTTTTT. Protein: CASSFVGLATPGELFF. This chain uses TRBV7-6 with TRBJ2-2; 9 nucleotides align to TRBD2. In germline, CDR1 is SGHVS, CDR2 FNYEAQ. V was pared by 3 bases and J by 6 bases, with 8 bases of the junction left unmatched. The CDR3 is 16 amino acids.

This clone appeared a few times. The chain combines TRBV9 with TRBJ1-6; D possibly corresponds to TRBD1 (5 bases). The V end lost 1 base, the J end lost 10 bases, and 9 bases lay between the germline ends. The CDR3 is 13 amino acids. The V gene's germline CDR1 is SGDLS and CDR2 YYNGEE. The CDR3 DNA is TGTGCCAGCAGCGTATCAGGGAGGTCACCCCTCCACTTT. It is translated as CASSVSGRSPLHF.

The CDR3 nucleotides are TGCGCCAGCAGCCAAACGATGGACAGGAGCTCCTACGAGCAGTACTTC. It yields the protein CASSQTMDRSSYEQYF. The chain uses TRBV4-3 and TRBJ2-7; 7 nucleotides agree with TRBD1. Trimming removed 2 bases from V and 0 bases from J; junction bases left unmatched: 7. The CDR3 extends over 16 amino acids. Per the germline V gene, CDR1 is LGHNA and CDR2 is YSLEER.

The chain links TRBV2 to TRBJ1-2; D is possibly TRBD1 (6 bases). Germline assignment: CDR1 SNHLY and CDR2 FYNNEI. The CDR3 has 17 amino acids. Between the trimmed V and J ends, which lost 4 bases and 6 bases, there was a span of 24 bases. The CDR3 sequence is CASSARGGATGGDGYTF. The DNA of the CDR3 is TGTGCCAGCAGTGCCCGCGGGGGGGCCACAGGAGGGGATGGCTACACCTTC.

This chain links TRBV6-2 or TRBV6-3 with TRBJ2-2; D gene uncertain. Trimming removed 6 bases at V and 7 bases at J, with 12 bases between. This CDR3 spans 13 amino acids. CDR1 is MNHEY, CDR2 SVGEGT, per germline. Here the CDR3 DNA reads TGTGCCAGCAGCCCTTTTTCAGGCGGGGAGCTGTTTTTT. It is translated as CASSPFSGGELFF.

This clone occurred a few times. The chain carries TRBV13 and TRBJ2-3; TRBD2 might be the D (5 bases). CDR3 length: 17 amino acids. Germline V gene lookup returns CDR1 PRHDT and CDR2 FYEKMQ (reference sequence). Trimming pared 2 bases from V and 2 bases from J, leaving 17 bases between. CDR3 amino acids: CASSLRTDYRYTDTQYF. In DNA, the CDR3 is TGTGCCAGCAGCTTAAGGACTGACTATAGATACACAGATACGCAGTATTTT.

This chain links TRBV5-1 with TRBJ2-2, with TRBD2 as a possible D gene (6 bases). Per germline, CDR1 SGHRS and CDR2 YFSETQ. The CDR3 runs 14 residues. V gave up 1 base and J gave up 5 bases, with 9 bases separating them. The CDR3 DNA follows: TGCGCCAGCAGCTTGAGGCGGGGAACCGGGGAGCTGTTTTTT. This gives the protein CASSLRRGTGELFF.